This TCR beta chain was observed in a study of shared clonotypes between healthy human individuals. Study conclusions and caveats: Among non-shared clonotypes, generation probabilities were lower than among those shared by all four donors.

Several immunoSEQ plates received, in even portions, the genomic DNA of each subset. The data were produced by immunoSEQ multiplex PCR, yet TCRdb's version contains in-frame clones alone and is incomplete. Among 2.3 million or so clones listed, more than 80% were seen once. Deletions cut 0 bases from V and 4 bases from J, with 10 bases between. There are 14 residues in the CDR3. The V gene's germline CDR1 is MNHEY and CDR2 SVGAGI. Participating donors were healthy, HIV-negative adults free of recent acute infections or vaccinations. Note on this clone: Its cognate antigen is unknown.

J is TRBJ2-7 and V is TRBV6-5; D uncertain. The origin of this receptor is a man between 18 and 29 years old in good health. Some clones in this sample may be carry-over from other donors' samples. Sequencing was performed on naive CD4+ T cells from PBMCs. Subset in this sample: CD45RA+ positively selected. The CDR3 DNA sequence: TGTGCCAGCAGTTACTCGACACTGGGTTACGAGCAGTACTTC. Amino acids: CASSYSTLGYEQYF.